Described below is a single T cell receptor (beta chain) sequence and its context. The sample is drawn from a study of T cell responses to AZD1222 COVID-19 vaccine. Trimming took 3 bases from V and 4 from J, leaving 7 bases between them. CDR1 and CDR2 (germline): SGHTA, FQGTGA. The CDR3 consists of 13 residues. Sequencing used immunoSEQ multiplex PCR; TCRdb keeps in-frame clones, though not all of them. Of about 81,000 clones in the sample, 91% were seen once. The material was peripheral blood, obtained 28 days after the second AZD1222 dose. This sequence joins TRBV7-3 and TRBJ2-1, with D unresolved. The source of this sequence is an adult who received the AZD1222 COVID-19 vaccine. The CDR3 DNA follows: TGTGCCAGCAGCTTCCGAGAGTACAATGAGCAGTTCTTC. Protein: CASSFREYNEQFF.